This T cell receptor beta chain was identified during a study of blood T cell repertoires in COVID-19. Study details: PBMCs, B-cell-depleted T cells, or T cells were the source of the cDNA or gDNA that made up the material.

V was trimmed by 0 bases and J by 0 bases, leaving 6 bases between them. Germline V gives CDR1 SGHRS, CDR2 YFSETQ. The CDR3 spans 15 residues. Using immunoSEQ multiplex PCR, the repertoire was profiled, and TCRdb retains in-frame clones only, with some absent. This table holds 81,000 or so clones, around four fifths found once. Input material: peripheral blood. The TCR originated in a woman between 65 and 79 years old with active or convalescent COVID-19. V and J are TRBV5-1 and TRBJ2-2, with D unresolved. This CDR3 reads CASSLASANTGELFF. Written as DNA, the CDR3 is TGCGCCAGCAGCTTGGCCTCCGCGAACACCGGGGAGCTGTTTTTT.